This entry lists 20 T cell receptor beta chains sequenced from one sample in a study of T cells in Graves' hyperthyroidism and ophthalmopathy. Amplified TCR beta CDR3 regions derived from RNA transcripts. HTBI primers were the set used in a first-round RT-PCR of the TCR CDR3. TCRdb reanalysed the multiplex PCR reads using MiXCR and keeps one entry per CDR3 protein. The sample shows under 300,000 distinct CDR3 sequences, 20% to 25% of them seen only once. Sequenced material: blood. The receptors come from a man between 35 and 55 years old with Graves' hyperthyroidism that later progressed to Graves' ophthalmopathy.

The chain joins TRBV6-2 or TRBV6-3 to TRBJ2-7, with D possibly matching TRBD2 (5 bases). V was trimmed by 7 bases and J by 2 bases, leaving 12 bases between them. Germline CDR1 MNHEY, CDR2 SVGEGT. The CDR3 sequence is 13 residues long. The CDR3 coding sequence is TGTGCCAGCACCAGCGGCCTGACCTACGAGCAGTACTTC. Protein product: CASTSGLTYEQYF.

As for this clonotype: A much larger clone differs from this one at a single base, so this may be a read error. The chain uses TRBV30 and TRBJ1-2; a possible D gene is TRBD1 (5 bases). The CDR3 has 12 amino acids. Per the germline V gene, CDR1 is GTSNPN and CDR2 is SVGIG (reference sequence). V dropped 3 bases and J dropped 6 bases, with 11 bases sitting between them. The CDR3 protein is CAWSQGRHGYTF. The CDR3 DNA reads TGTGCCTGGAGCCAGGGACGGCATGGCTACACCTTC.

This clonotype has just one count. J is TRBJ2-4 and V is TRBV9; D may be TRBD1 (5 bases). V dropped 4 bases and J dropped 2 bases, with 22 bases sitting between them. CDR3 length: 18 residues. Germline V gives CDR1 SGDLS, CDR2 YYNGEE. CDR3 amino acids: CASSKNRGTGVTKNIQYF. CDR3 coding DNA: TGTGCCAGCAGCAAAAATCGCGGAACAGGCGTTACCAAAAACATTCAGTACTTC.

This clonotype was seen repeatedly, ten times or more. The rearrangement links TRBV29-1 to TRBJ1-2, with D unresolved. V lost 5 bases, J lost 8 bases, and 12 bases lay in between. Germline CDR1 is SQVTM and CDR2 is ANQGSEA. The CDR3 runs to 11 residues. CDR3 protein: CSVFWSGGYTF. CDR3 bases: TGCAGCGTTTTTTGGTCTGGCGGCTACACCTTC.

This clonotype occurred many times. The J gene is TRBJ2-6, the V gene TRBV20-1, with 7 bases that match TRBD1. V was pared by 6 bases and J by 1 base, with 12 bases of the junction left unmatched. Looked up from germline, CDR1 is DFQATT and CDR2 is SNEGSKA (reference sequence). CDR3 size: 17 residues. This chain's CDR3 is CSASVRQGSSGANVLTF. Here the CDR3 DNA reads TGCAGTGCCAGCGTAAGACAGGGCAGTTCTGGGGCCAACGTCCTGACTTTC.

This clonotype has at least ten counts. This chain links TRBV4-1 with TRBJ2-2, with TRBD2 identical over 7 bases. V lost 5 bases and J lost 6; bases outside the gene matches: 3. Looked up from germline, CDR1 is MGHRA and CDR2 is YSYEKL. The CDR3 sequence is 13 residues long. The DNA for the CDR3 is TGCGCCAGCAGCTCGGGAGGCCCCGGGGAGCTGTTTTTT. Encoded protein: CASSSGGPGELFF.

J is TRBJ2-7 and V is TRBV20-1; either TRBD1 or TRBD2 may supply D (5 bases each). CDR3 size: 14 residues. Germline CDR1 and CDR2: DFQATT and SNEGSKA (reference sequence). V was cut by 2 bases and J by 4 bases, with 15 bases left in between. Here the CDR3 reads CSARLDGTVYEQYF. The CDR3 DNA reads as TGCAGTGCTAGACTGGACGGGACGGTTTACGAGCAGTACTTC.

J is TRBJ2-7 and V is TRBV11-2; no firm D call. Trimming cost V 1 base and J 0 bases, with 7 bases left between them. Germline lookup yields CDR1 SGHAT and CDR2 FQNNGV. The CDR3 contains 14 residues. Here the CDR3 DNA reads TGTGCCAGCAGCTTAGGGAAGAGCTCCTACGAGCAGTACTTC. Encoded protein: CASSLGKSSYEQYF. The whole variable domain, remainder taken from reference TRBV11-2 and TRBJ2-7, is EAGVAQSPRYKIIEKRQSVAFWCNPISGHATLYWYQQILGQGPKLLIQFQNNGVVDDSQLPKDRFSAERLKGVDSTLKIQPAKLEDSAVYLCASSLGKSSYEQYFGPGTRLTVT.

CDR3 protein: CASSYLGETYEQYF. The CDR3 coding sequence is TGTGCCAGTAGTTATCTGGGCGAAACGTACGAGCAGTACTTC. The chain joins TRBV19 to TRBJ2-7; D is unclear. The CDR3 is 14 amino acids. Germline lookup yields CDR1 LNHDA and CDR2 SQIVND (reference sequence). With 5 bases removed from V and 4 bases from J, the gap between germline ends came to 15 bases.

The chain carries TRBV6-2 or TRBV6-3 and TRBJ2-7; either TRBD1 or TRBD2 may fit D (6 bases each). The germline CDR1 and CDR2 sequences are MNHEY and SVGEGT. This CDR3 has 15 amino acids. Trimming stripped 5 bases from V and 1 base from J, with 15 bases between. CDR3 DNA: TGTGCCAGCAGTCCGGGGGCTTGGCAGTCCTACGAGCAGTACTTC. This sequence encodes CASSPGAWQSYEQYF.

This clonotype was recorded many times. The CDR3, as DNA: TGCAGTGCTAGTCCCCTAGGGTTCTCTGGAAACACCATATATTTT. Its translation: CSASPLGFSGNTIYF. The V gene is TRBV20-1, the J gene TRBJ1-3; D uncertain. Per the germline V gene, CDR1 is DFQATT and CDR2 is SNEGSKA (reference sequence). Trimming left V 3 bases short and J 0 bases short, with 12 bases between. The length of the CDR3 is 15 residues.

This clonotype was counted ten times or more. The chain joins TRBV11-2 to TRBJ1-1; the D is unclear. Trimming stripped 0 bases from V and 3 bases from J, with 2 bases between. In germline, CDR1 is SGHAT, CDR2 FQNNGV. This CDR3 is built from 12 residues. The CDR3 loop reads CASSLEYTEAFF. The DNA of the CDR3 is TGTGCCAGCAGCTTAGAATACACTGAAGCTTTCTTT.

This clonotype came up many times. The chain recombines TRBV3-1 with TRBJ2-7; 12 nucleotides match TRBD2. Germline CDR1 reads LGHDT; CDR2 reads YNNKEL (reference sequence). The CDR3 length is 18 residues. After removal of 0 bases from V and 2 bases from J, the junction contained 8 bases not matched to a gene. CDR3 sequence reads: CASSQEPSGRAIAYEQYF. The CDR3 nucleotides are TGTGCCAGCAGCCAAGAACCTAGCGGGAGGGCCATAGCCTACGAGCAGTACTTC.

Remarks on this clonotype: A much larger clone differs from this one at a single base, so this may be a read error. The rearrangement links TRBV18 to TRBJ2-4; D gene ambiguous. The CDR3 runs to 15 residues. Trimming removed 1 base from V and 2 bases from J, with 9 bases in between. The germline CDR1 and CDR2 sequences are KGHSH and LQKENI. CDR3 bases: TGTGCCAGCTCACCACAGGCCTCCACCAAAAACATTCAGTACTTC. This sequence encodes CASSPQASTKNIQYF.

V usage is TRBV12-3 or TRBV12-4 and J usage is TRBJ2-5, with D possibly called TRBD1 or TRBD2 (6 bases each). Trimming cost V 3 bases and J 5 bases, with 13 bases left between them. This CDR3 contains 14 residues. The CDR3 spells CASSLARGRETQYF. CDR3 DNA sequence: TGTGCCAGCAGTTTGGCGAGGGGGAGGGAGACCCAGTACTTC.

This clonotype was seen many times. This chain uses TRBV24-1 with TRBJ2-7, with 10 bases identical to TRBD1. Germline trimming cut 4 bases from V and 6 bases from J; bases unmatched to any gene: 8. The CDR3 totals 15 residues. The V gene's germline CDR1 is KGHDR and CDR2 SFDVKD. CDR3 sequence reads: CATSDPGQGRGEQYF. CDR3 in DNA: TGTGCCACCAGTGACCCGGGACAGGGGCGTGGCGAGCAGTACTTC.

This clonotype was seen at least ten times. V usage is TRBV20-1 and J usage is TRBJ2-7, with 7 positions matching TRBD2. The CDR3 is 13 amino acids. Germline V lookup: CDR1 DFQATT, CDR2 SNEGSKA (reference sequence). V was clipped by 1 base and J by 3 bases; unmatched bases: 3. The CDR3 region is CSARGAGYYEQYF. The CDR3 DNA sequence: TGCAGTGCTAGAGGAGCGGGGTACTACGAGCAGTACTTC.

This clonotype came up many times. The J gene is TRBJ2-5, the V gene TRBV10-2, with no clear D. The length of the CDR3 is 14 residues. Trimming cost V 6 bases and J 5 bases, with 16 bases left between them. Per the germline V gene, CDR1 is WSHSY and CDR2 is SAAADI. For the CDR3, the DNA is TGCGCCAGCAGGGGTCAAGGATCGAGGGAGACCCAGTACTTC. Translation gives CASRGQGSRETQYF.

This clonotype was seen at least ten times. This chain uses TRBV27 with TRBJ2-2; D is unclear. Germline-derived CDR1 and CDR2 are MNHEY and SMNVEV (reference sequence). This CDR3 spans 12 amino acids. V was pared by 5 bases and J by 7 bases, with 8 bases between. CDR3 protein: CASSPLGGELFF. Here the CDR3 DNA reads TGTGCCAGCAGTCCTCTCGGCGGGGAGCTGTTTTTT.

This clonotype occurred many times. The chain has TRBV4-1 and TRBJ2-7; a possible D gene is TRBD2 (5 bases). The CDR3 loop spans 15 amino acids. Germline-derived CDR1 and CDR2 are MGHRA and YSYEKL. Deletions cut 0 bases from V and 3 bases from J, with 12 bases between. The CDR3: CASSQDPPGIYEQYF. The CDR3 DNA reads as TGCGCCAGCAGCCAAGATCCCCCGGGGATCTACGAGCAGTACTTC.